Below, 9 T cell receptor beta chains from the same sample are listed, as sequenced in a study of blood T cell repertoires in COVID-19. Sequencing was performed with immunoSEQ multiplex PCR; in TCRdb, only in-frame clones are kept and a portion is missing. The sample has 200,000 to 300,000 clones, around 86% seen once. The sequenced material came from peripheral blood. The source of these receptors is a man aged 35 to 55 who had recovered from COVID-19.

The chain couples TRBV5-4 to TRBJ2-5; TRBD2 agrees at 11 bases. Germline lookup yields CDR1 SGHNT and CDR2 YYREEE (reference sequence). This CDR3 is 15 amino acids long. J lost 5 bases, V lost 3 bases, and 6 bases had no gene match. CDR3 DNA sequence: TGTGCCAGCAGCTCCCTGACTAGCGGGGTGGAGACCCAGTACTTC. Protein sequence: CASSSLTSGVETQYF.

The chain employs TRBV5-4 and TRBJ2-5, with 8 nucleotides matching TRBD2. J lost 3 bases, V lost 0 bases, and 13 bases had no gene match. This CDR3 spans 18 amino acids. Germline CDR1 is SGHNT and CDR2 is YYREEE (reference sequence). The CDR3: CASSLARGLAGLEETQYF. CDR3 DNA: TGTGCCAGCAGCTTGGCCCGGGGGCTAGCGGGTCTCGAAGAGACCCAGTACTTC. Full variable domain (missing parts from reference TRBV5-4 and TRBJ2-5): ETGVTQSPTHLIKTRGQQVTLRCSSQSGHNTVSWYQQALGQGPQFIFQYYREEENGRGNFPPRFSGLQFPNYSSELNVNALELDDSALYLCASSLARGLAGLEETQYFGPGTRLLVL.

V usage is TRBV12-3 or TRBV12-4 and J usage is TRBJ1-2; possibly TRBD1 for D (6 bases). The CDR3 loop spans 13 amino acids. V lost 3 bases and J lost 7, with 12 bases in between. CDR3 region: CASSLGAGLGYTF. DNA for the CDR3: TGTGCCAGCAGTTTGGGGGCAGGGCTTGGCTACACCTTC.

The chain combines TRBV5-1 with TRBJ2-1; 8 nucleotides line up with TRBD1. The V segment lost 2 bases and the J segment 7 bases; nucleotides outside the gene matches: 8. The CDR3 spans 15 residues. From germline, CDR1 is SGHRS and CDR2 YFSETQ. In DNA form, the CDR3 reads TGCGCCAGCAGCTTAGTCCAGGGGGCTGGGAATGAGCAGTTCTTC. Translated: CASSLVQGAGNEQFF.

This rearrangement joins TRBV27 to TRBJ2-6; 7 bases map to TRBD1. Germline values: CDR1 MNHEY, CDR2 SMNVEV (reference sequence). The CDR3 is made up of 15 amino acids. V dropped 6 bases and J dropped 2; count of bases not matched to a gene: 4. CDR3: CASRRQGTGANVLTF. The CDR3 DNA reads as TGTGCCAGCAGGCGACAGGGAACTGGGGCCAACGTCCTGACTTTC.

The rearrangement uses TRBV11-1 and TRBJ2-7; 10 nucleotides align to TRBD1. This CDR3 spans 13 amino acids. J lost 4 bases, V lost 7 bases, and 4 bases had no gene match. The germline V gene has CDR1 SGHAT and CDR2 FQDESV (reference sequence). The CDR3 protein is CASMGQGLYEQYF. The CDR3 bases are TGTGCCAGCATGGGACAGGGGTTATACGAGCAGTACTTC.

V and J are TRBV14 and TRBJ1-2; D gene ambiguous. The CDR3 sequence is 14 residues long. Between the trimmed V and J ends, which lost 1 base and 7 bases, there was a span of 13 bases. Germline-derived CDR1 and CDR2 are SGHDN and FVKESK. CDR3 amino acids: CASSQGSGFGGYTF. The CDR3 DNA reads TGTGCCAGCAGCCAAGGTTCGGGGTTTGGTGGCTACACCTTC.

This rearrangement joins TRBV10-1 to TRBJ2-5, with 8 bases lining up with TRBD2. After removal of 6 bases from V and 4 bases from J, the junction contained 13 bases not matched to a gene. The V gene's germline CDR1 is WNHNN and CDR2 SYGVQD (reference sequence). The CDR3 length is 16 residues. CDR3 loop: CASSPGERGWGETQYF. CDR3 nucleotide sequence: TGCGCCAGCAGCCCCGGGGAGCGGGGGTGGGGAGAGACCCAGTACTTC.

In nucleotides, the CDR3 is TGTGCCAGCAGTTCGGGGCAGACGACAGGAACTGTAAATACGCAGTATTTT. This gives the protein CASSSGQTTGTVNTQYF. The chain is built from TRBV27 and TRBJ2-3, with a tentative D call TRBD1 (6 bases). The CDR3 consists of 17 residues. Trimming left V 4 bases short and J 7 bases short, with 24 bases between. In germline, CDR1 is MNHEY, CDR2 SMNVEV (reference sequence).